This T cell receptor beta chain is drawn from a study of blood T cells in healthy people across ages. Sample-barcoded 5' priming and a J-beta primer mix drove a second PCR of 7 to 11 cycles. TCRdb called the 5' RACE reads again in MiXCR, with one record for every CDR3 protein. The sample includes nearly 1 million distinct CDR3 sequences, roughly 51% of them seen just once. The CDR3 has 14 amino acids. V lost 4 bases, J lost 5 bases, and 14 bases lay in between. Germline-derived CDR1 and CDR2 are KGHSH and LQKENI. The chain carries TRBV18 and TRBJ1-1, with a weak D call TRBD1 (6 bases). The sequenced sample consisted of blood. The sequence was collected from a woman in her fifties or sixties in good health. CDR3 residues: CASSLQGYATEAFF. The CDR3 DNA is TGTGCCAGCTCACTACAGGGTTATGCGACTGAAGCTTTCTTT.